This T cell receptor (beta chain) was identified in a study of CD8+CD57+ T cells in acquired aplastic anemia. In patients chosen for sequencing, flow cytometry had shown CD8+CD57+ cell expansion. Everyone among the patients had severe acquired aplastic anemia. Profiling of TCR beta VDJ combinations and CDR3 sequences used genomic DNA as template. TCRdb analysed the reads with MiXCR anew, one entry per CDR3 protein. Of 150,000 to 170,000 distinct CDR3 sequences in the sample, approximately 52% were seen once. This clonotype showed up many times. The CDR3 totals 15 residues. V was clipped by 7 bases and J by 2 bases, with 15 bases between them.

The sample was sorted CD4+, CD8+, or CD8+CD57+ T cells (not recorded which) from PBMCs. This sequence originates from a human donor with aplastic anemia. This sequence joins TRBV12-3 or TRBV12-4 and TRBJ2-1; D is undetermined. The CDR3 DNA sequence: TGTGCCAGCAACGTCCCGGGTCAACCCTACAATGAGCAGTTCTTC. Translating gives CASNVPGQPYNEQFF.